A single sample is the source of the 32 T cell receptor beta chains below, sequenced in a study of T cell responses to AZD1222 COVID-19 vaccine. The assay was immunoSEQ multiplex PCR, and TCRdb's table has in-frame clones only and misses some. This table has some 99,000 clones, about 88% appearing once. The material was peripheral blood, obtained on day 0 of AZD1222 vaccination. Receptor source: an adult in good health.

This sequence joins TRBV9 and TRBJ2-2; D gene unclear. The germline CDR1 and CDR2 sequences are SGDLS and YYNGEE. The CDR3 sequence is 16 residues long. The germline V and J ends were trimmed by 4 bases and 1 base, with 14 bases remaining between them. CDR3 protein: CASSFRPYMNTGELFF. Written as DNA, the CDR3 is TGTGCCAGCAGCTTTAGACCGTACATGAACACCGGGGAGCTGTTTTTT.

CDR3 sequence (DNA): TGTGCCAGCAGTTTGGCTGTGAACACTGAAGCTTTCTTT. It yields the protein CASSLAVNTEAFF. The V call is TRBV6-5, the J call TRBJ1-1; D is unresolved. The CDR3 consists of 13 residues. Germline V gene lookup returns CDR1 MNHEY and CDR2 SVGAGI. V was cut by 4 bases and J by 0 bases, with 6 bases left in between.

The chain uses TRBV7-9 and TRBJ2-7; 7 nucleotides align to TRBD2. Losses at the gene ends were 1 base for V and 4 bases for J; bases not matched to a gene: 4. The CDR3 is 14 amino acids. CDR1 and CDR2 from the germline V gene are SEHNR and FQNEAQ (reference sequence). The CDR3 loop is CASSLGSGAYEQYF. The CDR3 coding sequence is TGTGCCAGCAGCTTAGGGAGCGGGGCGTACGAGCAGTACTTC.

The CDR3 DNA is TGTGCCAGCAGCCCAGAGACACTGGGACTGACATACAATGAGCAGTTCTTC. It is translated as CASSPETLGLTYNEQFF. The chain recombines TRBV14 with TRBJ2-1, with D possibly TRBD2 on 6 matching bases. V shed 4 bases and J shed 4 bases, with 20 bases lying between them. The CDR3 is made up of 17 amino acids. Germline V lookup: CDR1 SGHDN, CDR2 FVKESK.

The chain joins TRBV15 to TRBJ1-4; D might be TRBD1 (6 bases). The CDR3 contains 14 residues. Germline V gene data show CDR1 as LNHNV and CDR2 as YYDKDF (reference sequence). The V and J ends lost 2 bases and 2 bases respectively, with 6 bases between them. DNA for the CDR3: TGTGCCACCAGCAGACAGGGGACTAATGAAAAACTGTTTTTT. Translated, it gives CATSRQGTNEKLFF.

J is TRBJ2-7 and V is TRBV27, with 10 bases matching TRBD2. The CDR3 extends over 14 amino acids. Trimming cost V 6 bases and J 2 bases; bases outside gene matches: 4. Germline lookup yields CDR1 MNHEY and CDR2 SMNVEV (reference sequence). CDR3 DNA: TGTGCCAGCAGACCTAGCGGGGGCCCCTACGAGCAGTACTTC. Its translation is CASRPSGGPYEQYF.

This rearrangement joins TRBV2 to TRBJ1-1; D is possibly TRBD1 (6 bases). Germline-derived CDR1 and CDR2 are SNHLY and FYNNEI. This CDR3 spans 16 amino acids. Deletions cut 5 bases from V and 2 bases from J, with 18 bases between. The CDR3 DNA sequence: TGTGCCAGCAGTAAGGGACATCCCCTGGGAAACACTGAAGCTTTCTTT. Amino acid sequence: CASSKGHPLGNTEAFF.

The chain couples TRBV24-1 to TRBJ2-1; 11 nucleotides match TRBD2. The CDR3 loop spans 15 amino acids. The J segment lost 8 bases and the V segment lost 6 bases, leaving 8 bases of the junction unmatched. Looked up from germline, CDR1 is KGHDR and CDR2 is SFDVKD. Here the CDR3 DNA reads TGTGCCACCAGTTTAGCGGGAGGGCCCGTCGATGAGCAGTTCTTC. Amino acids: CATSLAGGPVDEQFF.

The rearrangement uses TRBV6-1 and TRBJ2-7, with D possibly being TRBD2 (5 bases). CDR1 and CDR2 (germline): MNHNS, SASEGT. CDR3 length: 14 residues. The V and J ends lost 1 base and 7 bases respectively, with 14 bases between them. CDR3 region: CASSEVGNSGEQYV. The CDR3 coding sequence is TGTGCCAGCAGTGAAGTGGGCAATTCGGGGGAGCAGTACGTC.

The rearrangement uses TRBV11-2 and TRBJ2-2, with TRBD1 matching over 9 bases. The CDR3 length is 18 residues. Germline values: CDR1 SGHAT, CDR2 FQNNGV. With V trimmed by 5 bases and J by 9 bases, 19 bases remained unmatched. CDR3 residues: CASSRTVRDRVNLRELFF. CDR3 nucleotide sequence: TGTGCCAGCAGCCGTACCGTCCGGGACAGGGTTAACCTGAGGGAGCTGTTTTTT.

The gene calls are TRBV25-1 and TRBJ1-4; D remains unclear. The CDR3 is 15 residues long. The V gene lost 4 bases and the J gene lost 4 bases, with 13 bases spanning the gap. Germline-derived CDR1 and CDR2 are MGHDK and SYGVNS. The CDR3 DNA is TGTGCCAGCAGTGTGCAGGCCACAAATAATGAAAAACTGTTTTTT. Amino acid sequence: CASSVQATNNEKLFF.

The rearrangement joins TRBV6-2 or TRBV6-3 to TRBJ1-1; D remains unclear. V was pared by 2 bases and J by 1 base, with 8 bases between. From germline, CDR1 is MNHEY and CDR2 SVGEGT. CDR3 length equals 14 residues. The CDR3 spells CASSYGRQNTEAFF. CDR3 bases: TGTGCCAGCAGTTACGGCAGACAGAACACTGAAGCTTTCTTT.

J is TRBJ2-7 and V is TRBV7-9; D call uncertain. Germline V lookup: CDR1 SEHNR, CDR2 FQNEAQ (reference sequence). V was cut by 8 bases and J by 3 bases, with 17 bases left in between. The CDR3 covers 14 residues. The CDR3 sequence: CASSGLEVYYEQYV. For the CDR3, the DNA is TGTGCCAGCTCCGGGCTAGAGGTCTACTACGAGCAGTACGTC.

The chain combines TRBV7-9 with TRBJ2-4; possibly TRBD1 for D (6 bases). The CDR3 is 16 residues long. V was shortened by 7 bases and J by 2 bases, with 18 bases between the two germline ends. From germline, CDR1 is SEHNR and CDR2 FQNEAQ (reference sequence). CDR3 amino acids: CASTLLGGPTKNIQYF. CDR3 nucleotides: TGTGCCAGCACCCTCCTAGGGGGACCAACCAAAAACATTCAGTACTTC.

The CDR3 here is CASSLGSGTGSTGYTF. DNA for the CDR3: TGTGCCAGCAGCTTAGGGTCCGGGACAGGGTCAACTGGCTACACCTTC. This sequence joins TRBV7-9 and TRBJ1-2; TRBD1 agrees at 9 bases. The CDR3 spans 16 residues. The germline CDR1 and CDR2 sequences are SEHNR and FQNEAQ (reference sequence). J gave up 7 bases and V 1 base, and 10 bases lay outside the gene matches.

This clone appeared once. V and J are TRBV28 and TRBJ1-1; 7 bases are a match to TRBD1. The CDR3 loop spans 15 amino acids. The J segment lost 0 bases and the V segment lost 5 bases, leaving 6 bases of the junction unmatched. Germline loops: CDR1 MDHEN, CDR2 SYDVKM. The DNA for the CDR3 is TGTGCCAGCAGTCCAGGGGGGCAGGTGAACACTGAAGCTTTCTTT. This gives the protein CASSPGGQVNTEAFF. The full variable domain, in which reference TRBV28 and TRBJ1-1 provide the parts outside the CDR3, is DVKVTQSSRYLVKRTGEKVFLECVQDMDHENMFWYRQDPGLGLRLIYFSYDVKMKEKGDIPEGYSVSREKKERFSLILESASTNQTSMYLCASSPGGQVNTEAFFGQGTRLTVV.

This clone came up once. The rearrangement links TRBV11-1 to TRBJ1-1; D perhaps matches TRBD1 (6 bases). The V gene lost 1 base and the J gene lost 3 bases, with 9 bases spanning the gap. The CDR3 runs to 14 residues. From germline, CDR1 is SGHAT and CDR2 FQDESV (reference sequence). This CDR3 is CASSLEPGDTEAFF. Written as DNA, the CDR3 is TGTGCCAGCAGCTTAGAACCAGGGGACACTGAAGCTTTCTTT.

This clone was observed once. V usage is TRBV18 and J usage is TRBJ1-1; 7 bases line up with TRBD1. Germline CDR1 reads KGHSH; CDR2 reads LQKENI. V lost 4 bases, J lost 3 bases, and 14 bases stayed unmatched. The length of the CDR3 is 17 residues. Here the CDR3 reads CASSLGQAILSHTEAFF. CDR3 in DNA: TGTGCCAGCTCACTAGGACAGGCGATCCTCTCGCACACTGAAGCTTTCTTT.

The chain carries TRBV6-1 and TRBJ2-6, with D hard to call. Trimming stripped 4 bases from V and 2 bases from J, with 12 bases between. The CDR3 is 16 residues long. Germline CDR1 is MNHNS and CDR2 is SASEGT. CDR3 nucleotide sequence: TGTGCCAGCAGTGGCCCCTCGGACGCTGGGGCCAACGTCCTGACTTTC. Its protein is CASSGPSDAGANVLTF.

The chain links TRBV11-2 to TRBJ2-7, with D tentatively TRBD1 (8 bases). This CDR3 has 13 residues. The germline V and J ends were trimmed by 5 bases and 7 bases, with 15 bases remaining between them. Germline V lookup: CDR1 SGHAT, CDR2 FQNNGV. The DNA for the CDR3 is TGTGCCAGCAGCGAAAACAGGGGGGGTGAGCAGTACGTC. It encodes CASSENRGGEQYV.

The rearrangement links TRBV7-8 to TRBJ2-7; D may be TRBD1 (5 bases). There are 16 residues in the CDR3. Trimming cost V 0 bases and J 2 bases, with 14 bases left between them. Germline V gene sequence: CDR1 SGHVS, CDR2 FQNEAQ. CDR3 nucleotides: TGTGCCAGCAGCTTAGCGCCGACAGATTACACCTACGAGCAGTACTTC. It translates to CASSLAPTDYTYEQYF.

The chain couples TRBV7-3 to TRBJ1-2; no reliable D call. This CDR3 has 14 residues. The V gene lost 5 bases and the J gene lost 2 bases, with 12 bases spanning the gap. Germline CDR1 and CDR2: SGHTA and FQGTGA. Here the CDR3 reads CASSVFPGNYGYTF. CDR3 nucleotides: TGTGCCAGCAGCGTGTTTCCAGGAAACTATGGCTACACCTTC.

The rearrangement joins TRBV2 to TRBJ1-4; unclear D gene. Germline assignment: CDR1 SNHLY and CDR2 FYNNEI. V lost 6 bases and J lost 4, with 9 bases in between. CDR3 length: 13 amino acids. CDR3 coding DNA: TGTGCCAGCAGGGTAGGATATAATGAAAAACTGTTTTTT. This codes for CASRVGYNEKLFF.

The V call is TRBV7-2, the J call TRBJ2-3; D possibly corresponds to TRBD2 (6 bases). V gave up 1 base and J gave up 1 base, with 9 bases separating them. The CDR3 spans 15 residues. CDR1 is SGHTA and CDR2 is FQGNSA in the germline V gene. CDR3 sequence reads: CASSLVASGTDTQYF. DNA of the CDR3: TGTGCCAGCAGCTTAGTGGCTAGCGGCACAGATACGCAGTATTTT.

The chain carries TRBV24-1 and TRBJ2-1; TRBD1 agrees at 7 bases. This CDR3 has 17 residues. Germline CDR1 and CDR2: KGHDR and SFDVKD. After removal of 4 bases from V and 1 base from J, the junction contained 9 bases not matched to a gene. DNA for the CDR3: TGTGCCACCAGTGACCCTATACAGGGGCAATCCTACAATGAGCAGTTCTTC. Translation gives CATSDPIQGQSYNEQFF.

CDR3 coding DNA: TGTGCCACCAGTGATTCCCCGGACTATGGCTACACCTTC. It translates to CATSDSPDYGYTF. J is TRBJ1-2 and V is TRBV24-1; D ambiguous. This CDR3 region has 13 residues. Germline V CDR1 and CDR2: KGHDR, SFDVKD. V lost 2 bases to trimming and J lost 3 bases, with 6 bases between them.

This chain links TRBV15 with TRBJ1-5, with 7 positions matching TRBD1. In germline, CDR1 is LNHNV, CDR2 YYDKDF (reference sequence). The CDR3 covers 16 residues. Unmatched junction bases numbered 9, after V lost 4 bases and J lost 3 bases. DNA for the CDR3: TGTGCCACCAGCACCGACGACAGGGTCGCCAATCAGCCCCAGCATTTT. Translating gives CATSTDDRVANQPQHF.

The chain recombines TRBV5-1 with TRBJ2-5; 8 nucleotides align to TRBD2. Germline values: CDR1 SGHRS, CDR2 YFSETQ. The CDR3 runs to 15 residues. V was pared by 0 bases and J by 2 bases, with 3 bases of the junction left unmatched. Here the CDR3 DNA reads TGCGCCAGCAGCTTGGCGGCTAGCGGGCAAGAGACCCAGTACTTC. It translates to CASSLAASGQETQYF.

J is TRBJ2-3 and V is TRBV5-4, with TRBD1 matching over 8 bases. Trimming at V came to 2 bases and at J to 3 bases, leaving 2 bases not matched to a gene. This CDR3 has 14 amino acids. Germline lookup yields CDR1 SGHNT and CDR2 YYREEE (reference sequence). This CDR3 reads CASSFGQGTDTQYF. CDR3 sequence (DNA): TGTGCCAGCAGCTTTGGACAGGGAACAGATACGCAGTATTTT.

The chain recombines TRBV6-5 with TRBJ1-2; 7 bases fit TRBD1. CDR1 and CDR2 (germline): MNHEY, SVGAGI. V gave up 4 bases and J gave up 4 bases; unmatched junction bases: 12. The CDR3 is 16 residues long. In DNA form, the CDR3 reads TGTGCCAGCAGTTTCCAGGGGGGGACGAGGGGCTATGGCTACACCTTC. This encodes CASSFQGGTRGYGYTF.

This sequence joins TRBV4-2 and TRBJ1-2; 9 bases agree with TRBD1. J was trimmed by 5 bases and V by 4 bases; bases with no gene match: 5. CDR1 and CDR2 (germline): LGHNA, YNFKEQ. The CDR3 is 14 amino acids. The CDR3 DNA reads as TGTGCCAGCAGCCCTAGGGACAGGGAGTATGGCTACACCTTC. Residues: CASSPRDREYGYTF.

The rearrangement links TRBV2 to TRBJ2-3, with 12 bases aligning to TRBD2. The ends lost 5 bases at V and 5 bases at J; junction bases unmatched: 2. Germline V gene sequence: CDR1 SNHLY, CDR2 FYNNEI. The CDR3 extends over 14 amino acids. The CDR3 is CASSRGLAGDTQYF. The CDR3 region has the DNA TGTGCCAGCAGTAGGGGACTAGCGGGAGATACGCAGTATTTT.